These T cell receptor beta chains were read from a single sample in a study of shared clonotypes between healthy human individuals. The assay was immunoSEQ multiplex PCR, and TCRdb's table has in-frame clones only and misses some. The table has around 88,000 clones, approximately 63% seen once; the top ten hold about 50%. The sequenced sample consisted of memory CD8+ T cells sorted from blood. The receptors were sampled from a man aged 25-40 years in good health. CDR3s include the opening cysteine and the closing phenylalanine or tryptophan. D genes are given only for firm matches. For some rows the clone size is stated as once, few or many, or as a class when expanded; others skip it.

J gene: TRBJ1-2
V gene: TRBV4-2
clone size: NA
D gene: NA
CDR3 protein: CASSLYDIPNYGYTF
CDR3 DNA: TGTGCCAGCAGCTTGTACGACATTCCTAACTATGGCTACACCTTC

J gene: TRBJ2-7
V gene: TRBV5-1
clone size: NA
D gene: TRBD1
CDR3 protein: CASSPGTDNYEQYF
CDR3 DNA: TGCGCCAGCAGCCCCGGGACAGATAACTACGAGCAGTACTTC

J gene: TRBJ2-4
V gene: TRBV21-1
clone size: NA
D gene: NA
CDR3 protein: CARGRGHSDIQYF
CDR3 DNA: TGTGCCAGGGGCAGGGGGCATTCGGACATTCAGTACTTC

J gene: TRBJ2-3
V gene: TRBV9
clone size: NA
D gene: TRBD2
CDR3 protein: CASSPQLAGGIDTQYF
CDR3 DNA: TGTGCCAGCAGCCCCCAACTAGCGGGAGGGATAGATACGCAGTATTTT

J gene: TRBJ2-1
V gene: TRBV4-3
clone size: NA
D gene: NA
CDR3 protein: CASRNAGEQFF
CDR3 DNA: TGCGCCAGCAGAAACGCAGGTGAGCAGTTCTTC

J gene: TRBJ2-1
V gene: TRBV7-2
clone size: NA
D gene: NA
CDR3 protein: CASSLDSRWSEQFF
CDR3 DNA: TGTGCCAGCAGCTTAGATAGCAGGTGGAGTGAGCAGTTCTTC

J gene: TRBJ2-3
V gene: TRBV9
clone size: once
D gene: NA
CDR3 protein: CASSVEGGGPNTDTQYF
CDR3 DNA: TGTGCCAGCAGCGTAGAAGGGGGAGGGCCCAACACAGATACGCAGTATTTT

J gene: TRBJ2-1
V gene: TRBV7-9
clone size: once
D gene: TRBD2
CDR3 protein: CASSLVSGRGDEQFF
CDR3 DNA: TGTGCCAGCAGCTTAGTCAGCGGGAGGGGGGATGAGCAGTTCTTC

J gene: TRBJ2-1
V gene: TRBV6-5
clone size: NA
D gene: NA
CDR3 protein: CASSYSGTEQFF
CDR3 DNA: TGTGCCAGCAGTTACTCCGGGACGGAGCAGTTCTTC

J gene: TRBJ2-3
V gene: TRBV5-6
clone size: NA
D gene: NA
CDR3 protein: CASRVGADTQYF
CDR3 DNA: TGTGCCAGCAGGGTAGGCGCAGATACGCAGTATTTT

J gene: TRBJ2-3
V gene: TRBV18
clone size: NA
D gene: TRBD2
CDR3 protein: CASSPLQTSGRLDTQYF
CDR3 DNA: TGTGCCAGCTCACCACTACAGACTAGCGGGAGATTGGATACGCAGTATTTT